This entry is about one T cell receptor beta chain. Measured with immunoSEQ multiplex PCR; TCRdb has only the in-frame clones, and not every one. The table has approximately 38,000 clones, roughly 91% seen once. Germline CDR1 and CDR2: SGHNT and YENEEA. This CDR3 has 12 amino acids. V was shortened by 3 bases and J by 6 bases, with 5 bases between the two germline ends. The source of the sample is a study of T cell changes during pregnancy in multiple sclerosis. The TCR originated in a female donor with multiple sclerosis, enrolled in a pregnancy study. The chain uses TRBV11-3 and TRBJ2-2; D remains unclear. Sequencing was performed on CD8+ T cells from peripheral blood mononuclear cells, taken in the second trimester of pregnancy. CDR3 sequence reads: CASSFSAGELFF. CDR3 bases: TGTGCCAGCAGCTTTTCTGCCGGGGAGCTGTTTTTT.